This TCR beta chain derives from a study of T cell changes during pregnancy in multiple sclerosis. The data were produced by immunoSEQ multiplex PCR, yet TCRdb's version contains in-frame clones alone and is incomplete. The table records approximately 40,000 clones, more than 85% of them present only once. Here the sequenced sample was CD8+ T cells from peripheral blood mononuclear cells, taken in the third trimester of pregnancy. This TCR was sampled from a female donor with multiple sclerosis, enrolled in a pregnancy study.

The CDR3 loop reads CASSFSGPTDTQYF. CDR3 DNA sequence: TGCGCCAGCAGCTTCTCGGGTCCCACAGATACGCAGTATTTT. The rearrangement links TRBV5-1 to TRBJ2-3; D is unresolved. Trimming left V 2 bases short and J 2 bases short, with 9 bases between. The V gene's germline CDR1 is SGHRS and CDR2 YFSETQ. This CDR3 is built from 14 residues.